This TCR beta chain was found in a study of human T cells and chemical hapten exposure. Study background: How much TCR each sample yielded varied, mostly because pooled library volumes differed slightly.

MiXCR was run by TCRdb on the RACE reads, yielding one entry per CDR3 protein. Found here are about 84,000 distinct CDR3 sequences, 10% of them singletons; the top ten hold around 5%. Documented time point: patch test 2, 6 weeks after DPC sensitization. Documented treatment: therapeutic diphenylcyclopropenone sensitization with weekly scalp DPC. The total RNA was obtained from whole blood that was not fractionated. Study observations and caveats: Patch test score showed a positive correlation with PT1 expanded TCR counts. With regard to DPC sensitization, TCRs above 1 in 1000 frequency did not change.

This clonotype was observed many times. Its target is not known. Per the germline V gene, CDR1 is SEHNR and CDR2 is FQNEAQ (reference sequence). Deletions cut 5 bases from V and 3 bases from J, with 11 bases between. This CDR3 spans 14 amino acids. This TCR derives from a woman between 45 and 60 years old with alopecia areata. Some clones in this sample may be carry-over from other donors' samples. Here the sequenced sample was whole blood, taken in connection with sensitization to the hapten diphenylcyclopropenone (DPC). The gene calls are TRBV7-9 and TRBJ1-5; D remains ambiguous. The chain's CDR3 is CASSGGRDNQPQHF. The CDR3 DNA sequence: TGTGCCAGCAGCGGTGGAAGGGACAATCAGCCCCAGCATTTT.